The clone carrying this T cell receptor (beta chain) was detected ten times or more. The antigen remains undetermined. Trimming removed 6 bases from V and 4 bases from J, with 7 bases in between. The CDR3 contains 12 residues. Time point here: persistent/refractory GD, antithyroid drugs over 5 years with positive TRAb. PBMC-extracted RNA yielded the TCR library. This entry belongs to a study of regulatory T cells in long-lasting Graves disease. Study conclusions and caveats: Among samples with persistent disease, TRBV28, TRBJ1-2 and TRBJ2-5 were favored. The study found persistent patients shared more public clonotypes (more than 2,500) than new patients (approximately 870).

Library construction for TCR beta used iRepertoire HTBI primers and Arm-PCR of CDR3 regions. TCRdb reanalysed the multiplex PCR reads using MiXCR and keeps one entry per CDR3 protein. Here the sample spans some 370,000 distinct CDR3 sequences, less than 25% being singletons. The rearrangement joins TRBV12-3 or TRBV12-4 to TRBJ1-5; D not certain. Sequenced here: peripheral blood mononuclear cells (PBMCs), sampled when the disease was refractory, from a patient treated with antithyroid drugs. The receptor comes from a female donor with Graves disease. The CDR3 DNA follows: TGTGCCAGCAGCTTATTAAATCAGCCCCAGCATTTT. Protein sequence: CASSLLNQPQHF.